This T cell receptor beta chain was recorded in a study of blood T cell repertoires in COVID-19 (dated by TCRdb to the early 2020s). With regard to the full study: Samples covering the acute and convalescent phases of COVID-19 were provided by collaborators in the United States, Italy and Spain. The sample metadata nearly always contained a de-identified subject ID, COVID-19 status, age in years and sex. The repertoires were released in a freely available public database meant as a resource for research on the immune response to SARS-CoV-2. Subjects who had been exposed to COVID-19, were actively infected with it, or had recovered from it provided the deeply sampled blood TCRbeta repertoires that made up the dataset. The samples were drawn from two sources: the first 160 participants of the ongoing ImmuneRACE study, and some 1,300 subjects contributed by 6 global collaborators. The prospective study material was composed of cDNA or gDNA derived from T cells, B-cell-depleted T cells, or PBMCs. Where HLA class I and class II types were available, the types were taken from metadata supplied by the sample provider, not from assay-based typing.

Overall results and qualifications from the work: The amount of clinical and demographic metadata varied by source and participant and was provided uncurated.

TCRbeta CDR3 regions were amplified from genomic DNA by means of the immunoSEQ Assay, a bias-controlled multiplex PCR. From the authors' description of their analysis: Nucleated cell counts per sample were estimated from amplification of reference gene primers within the assay. To quantify the absolute abundance of each unique TCRbeta CDR3 rearrangement, sequence reads were collapsed and filtered. Productive Simpson clonality was computed per sample as the square root of Simpson's diversity index over productive rearrangements. The clones in this table, taken by TCRdb from immuneACCESS, are in-frame only. Not every clone is retained; where verified, under half of the shortfall comes from an unresolved V gene, and the cause of the rest is unknown. V and J calls and clone size come straight from that table; D and trimming were deduced from the DNA. This sample gives tens of thousands of clones in total; just under 85% of them show up just once. The ten top clones hold 25% to 30% of the sample.

This clone was observed a handful of times. Its antigen is currently not known. Base quality data are lacking; no much larger clone is found one base away. Taken from cysteine to phenylalanine, the CDR3 has 15 residues. The retained sequence is limited to the CDR3, 45 bases, with the frame set at the first base. The germline V gene encodes CDR1 MNHEY and CDR2 SMNVEV (reference sequence). Unmatched junction bases come to 7, with V trimmed by 4 bases and J by 3 bases. Whole blood was collected in K2EDTA tubes by collaborating institutions according to the institutions' own protocols. For TCRbeta analysis, collaborators shipped samples as frozen whole blood, isolated PBMCs, or DNA extracted from either of those sample types.

The sequence is built from TRBV27 and TRBJ2-7; 9 bases in the middle match TRBD2. The TCR sequence derives from a man between 65 and 85 years old with acute or convalescent COVID-19. The sequenced sample was peripheral blood. The nucleotide sequence is TGTGCCAGCAGTTCCCCAGCGGGAGGTATCTACGAGCAGTACTTC. Its translation is CASSSPAGGIYEQYF.